The clone carrying this T cell receptor beta chain was detected a few times. Its antigen remains unidentified. The data were taken from a study of cytomegalovirus exposure and HLA in healthy donors. The PCR ran on 60 Vbeta and 13 Jbeta primers. This table comes from immunoSEQ multiplex PCR, and its TCRdb copy is limited to in-frame clones, with some not included. This sample yields around 150,000 clones, of which about two thirds are seen a single time; 2.8% belongs to the top ten. Study observations and caveats: Reports credit the classifier with highly specific, highly sensitive diagnosis of cytomegalovirus status. Per a prior analysis, the majority of TCR beta V segments were productive roughly 87% or roughly 30% of the time. More clonal expansion characterized HLA-associated TCR beta chains than equally common others in a later analysis.

Sequenced material: PBMCs. The TCR sequence derives from a woman aged 25 to 39 in good health and CMV-seronegative.

The CDR3 here is CASSLDREDTQYF. In nucleotides, the CDR3 is TGTGCCAGCAGCTTGGACAGGGAAGATACGCAGTATTTT. The chain recombines TRBV7-3 with TRBJ2-3; 8 bases align to TRBD1. The V gene's germline CDR1 is SGHTA and CDR2 FQGTGA. V was pared by 3 bases and J by 5 bases, with 1 base of the junction left unmatched. This CDR3 contains 13 residues.